This T cell receptor (beta chain) came from a study of T cell clonotyping in hematopoietic cell transplantation. Germline V gene lookup returns CDR1 MDHEN and CDR2 SYDVKM. V shed 8 bases and J shed 0 bases, with 11 bases lying between them. This CDR3 comprises 15 residues. Only in-frame clones appear in the TCRdb table, and some are missing; sequencing was by immunoSEQ multiplex PCR. Found here are fewer than 80,000 clones, 94% of them singletons; the top ten hold roughly 1.7%. Material: peripheral blood mononuclear cells. The receptor was isolated from a man in his fifties in good health. Some clones in this sample may be carry-over from other donors' samples. The rearrangement joins TRBV28 to TRBJ1-6; tentative D call: TRBD1 (6 bases). CDR3 residues: CASSEGGSYNSPLHF. The CDR3 DNA is TGTGCCAGCTCGGAGGGGGGCTCCTATAATTCACCCCTCCACTTT.